This TCR beta chain was profiled in a study of T-cell memory formation after mild COVID-19. Study conclusions and caveats: There was no confirmation that second-wave clones peaking on day 37 were SARS-CoV-2 specific.

This clonotype was detected a few times. Its target is not known. The CDR3 runs 15 residues. Trimming stripped 1 base from V and 6 bases from J, with 14 bases between. In germline, CDR1 is SGHNT, CDR2 YENEEA. Constant-segment primers and 5'RACE yielded cDNA libraries for TCR alpha and TCR beta, each carrying sample barcodes and UMIs. TCRdb analysed the 5' RACE reads with MiXCR anew, one entry per CDR3 protein. The data show some 57,000 distinct CDR3 sequences, less than 15% seen once. The V and J genes are TRBV11-3 and TRBJ2-3; D is unresolved. Sequencing used PBMCs or a T cell subset sorted from them (not recorded which). The TCR comes from a man younger than 35 who had mild COVID-19 (a few samples of this study predate the infection). Cell type and time point are not known. CDR3: CASSLGEEFLDTQYF. CDR3 nucleotide sequence: TGTGCCAGCAGCTTAGGAGAGGAGTTCCTGGATACGCAGTATTTT.